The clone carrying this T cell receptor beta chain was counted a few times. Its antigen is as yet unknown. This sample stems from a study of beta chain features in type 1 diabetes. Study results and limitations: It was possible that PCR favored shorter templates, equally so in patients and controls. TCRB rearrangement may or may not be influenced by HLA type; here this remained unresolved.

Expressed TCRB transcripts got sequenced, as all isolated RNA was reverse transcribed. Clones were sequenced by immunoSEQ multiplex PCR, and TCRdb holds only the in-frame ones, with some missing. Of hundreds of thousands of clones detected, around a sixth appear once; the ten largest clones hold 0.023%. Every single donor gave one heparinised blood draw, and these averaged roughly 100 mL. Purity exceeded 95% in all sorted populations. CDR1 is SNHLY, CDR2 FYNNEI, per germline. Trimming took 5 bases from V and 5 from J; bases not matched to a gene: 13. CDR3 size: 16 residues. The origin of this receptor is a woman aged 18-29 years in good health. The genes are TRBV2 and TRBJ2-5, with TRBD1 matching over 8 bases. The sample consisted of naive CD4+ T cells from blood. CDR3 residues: CASSRQGAGQLETQYF. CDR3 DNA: TGTGCCAGCAGTCGCCAGGGGGCCGGGCAATTGGAGACCCAGTACTTC. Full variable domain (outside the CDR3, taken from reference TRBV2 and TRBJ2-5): EPEVTQTPSHQVTQMGQEVILRCVPISNHLYFYWYRQILGQKVEFLVSFYNNEISEKSEIFDDQFSVERPDGSNFTLKIRSTKLEDSAMYFCASSRQGAGQLETQYFGPGTRLLVL.